Sequencing of this T cell receptor beta chain was carried out in a study of T cells in Graves' hyperthyroidism and ophthalmopathy. Newly diagnosed hyperthyroidism patients aged 18 to 65 years had disease lasting under 2 months. Based on clinical symptoms, serum thyroxine and TRAb, thyroid ultrasound and orbital computed tomography, diagnoses were reached. The table lists this clonotype with a few counts. Its antigen remains unknown. RNA transcripts provided the source from which TCR beta CDR3 regions were amplified. First-round RT-PCR targeting the TCR CDR3 was performed with the HTBI primer set. TCRdb analysed the multiplex PCR reads with MiXCR anew, one entry per CDR3 protein. Among over 550,000 distinct CDR3 sequences listed, approximately 16% were seen once. Notes on the study in general: Most thyroid clonotypes expanded above 0.001 were also detected in blood.

Sequences were obtained from blood. This receptor was obtained from a young woman with Graves' hyperthyroidism.

DNA of the CDR3: TGTGCGAGTGCAGCGGGAGTCTACAATGAGCAGTTCTTC. It encodes CASAAGVYNEQFF. The chain recombines TRBV6-1 with TRBJ2-1, with 8 bases that match TRBD2. The CDR3 runs 13 residues. Germline CDR1 MNHNS, CDR2 SASEGT.